This T cell receptor (beta chain) is drawn from a study of shared clonotypes between healthy human individuals. Looking at the study overall: A donor's plate count was three for CD4 naive and three for CD4 memory; CD8 naive had two and CD8 memory one. Study findings and constraints: Non-shared clonotypes displayed generation probabilities falling below those of clonotypes present in all four donors.

The study ran the assay at deep level. Generated by immunoSEQ multiplex PCR, the TCRdb table keeps only in-frame clones and is missing some. The repertoire holds a few million clones, with 90% to 97% as singletons. Trimming shortened V by 0 bases and J by 4 bases, and 8 bases separated the two germline ends. This CDR3 is 14 amino acids long. Germline V gene lookup returns CDR1 SGDLS and CDR2 YYNGEE. Details on this clone: Its antigen is still unknown.

The clonotype originates from a man aged 18 to 29 in good health. The sample comprised naive CD4+ T cells sorted from blood. Subset: CD45RA+ positively selected. The V gene is TRBV9, the J gene TRBJ2-1; no clear D. This CDR3 reads CASSVAQIYNEQFF. CDR3 sequence (DNA): TGTGCCAGCAGCGTAGCACAAATATACAATGAGCAGTTCTTC. Looking up the rest from reference TRBV9 and TRBJ2-1 gives the full variable domain: DSGVTQTPKHLITATGQRVTLRCSPRSGDLSVYWYQQSLDQGLQFLIQYYNGEERAKGNILERFSAQQFPDLHSELNLSSLELGDSALYFCASSVAQIYNEQFFGPGTRLTVL.